Listed here are 9 T cell receptor beta chains from one sample, sequenced in a study of cytomegalovirus exposure and HLA in healthy donors. The primer mix had 60 Vbeta and 13 Jbeta primers. Some clones are missing from TCRdb's copy, which holds only in-frame ones; the method was immunoSEQ multiplex PCR. The sample has about 220,000 clones, 76% seen once. The material sequenced was PBMCs. The receptors come from a man between 18 and 29 years old in good health and CMV-seronegative.

This chain uses TRBV27 with TRBJ2-7, with D perhaps TRBD2 (5 bases). The CDR3 runs to 15 residues. The V gene's germline CDR1 is MNHEY and CDR2 SMNVEV (reference sequence). The ends were cut back, 4 bases at V and 3 bases at J, with 16 bases in the middle. The DNA for the CDR3 is TGTGCCAGCAGTTCGCTAGCCTCGACGTTCTACGAGCAGTACTTC. This gives the protein CASSSLASTFYEQYF.

This clone was recorded once. The chain uses TRBV5-1 and TRBJ1-4; the D gene is possibly TRBD1 (6 bases). This CDR3 contains 15 residues. Per germline, CDR1 SGHRS and CDR2 YFSETQ. V was trimmed by 0 bases and J by 1 base, leaving 7 bases between them. CDR3 in amino acids: CASSLATGTNEKLFF. As DNA, the CDR3 is TGCGCCAGCAGCTTGGCGACAGGAACTAATGAAAAACTGTTTTTT.

V usage is TRBV5-1 and J usage is TRBJ2-5, with D possibly matching TRBD1 (5 bases). The closer fit of TRBJ2-7 to the DNA end suggests the J call may be wrong. CDR1 and CDR2 (germline): SGHRS, YFSETQ. CDR3 size: 14 residues. CDR3 sequence: CASSLSTGYYEQYF. The CDR3 DNA reads as TGCGCCAGCAGCTTGTCAACAGGCTACTACGAGCAGTACTTC.

V and J are TRBV2 and TRBJ1-5; a possible D gene is TRBD1 (6 bases). There are 13 residues in the CDR3. V was clipped by 4 bases and J by 3 bases, with 7 bases between them. Per the germline V gene, CDR1 is SNHLY and CDR2 is FYNNEI. For the CDR3, the DNA is TGTGCCAGCAGTGGACAGGTCAATCAGCCCCAGCATTTT. Amino acid sequence: CASSGQVNQPQHF. Based on the CDR3 plus reference TRBV2 and TRBJ1-5, the full variable domain is EPEVTQTPSHQVTQMGQEVILRCVPISNHLYFYWYRQILGQKVEFLVSFYNNEISEKSEIFDDQFSVERPDGSNFTLKIRSTKLEDSAMYFCASSGQVNQPQHFGDGTRLSIL.

The genes are TRBV28 and TRBJ2-5; possible D gene TRBD1, 5 bases. The length of the CDR3 is 14 residues. The V and J ends lost 5 bases and 3 bases respectively, with 13 bases between them. Germline V gene lookup returns CDR1 MDHEN and CDR2 SYDVKM. CDR3 nucleotide sequence: TGTGCCAGCAGTCCCACTGACAGTAAAGAGACCCAGTACTTC. It codes for CASSPTDSKETQYF.

The chain carries TRBV5-6 and TRBJ1-2; 10 nucleotides line up with TRBD1. Germline-derived CDR1 and CDR2 are SGHDT and YYEEEE. The CDR3 has 14 residues. V lost 0 bases, J lost 8 bases, and 4 bases stayed unmatched. The CDR3 nucleotides read TGTGCCAGCAGCTTGGGACAGGGGGCCGGCGGCTACACCTTC. It yields the protein CASSLGQGAGGYTF.

J is TRBJ2-1 and V is TRBV18, with 8 nucleotides matching TRBD1. Unmatched junction bases numbered 17, after V lost 4 bases and J lost 6 bases. Germline-derived CDR1 and CDR2 are KGHSH and LQKENI. This CDR3 region has 18 residues. CDR3 nucleotides: TGTGCCAGCTCACATACCGGACAGGGTGTAATCGCTAGCAATGAGCAGTTCTTC. It yields the protein CASSHTGQGVIASNEQFF.

This chain uses TRBV6-1 with TRBJ1-2; D gene ambiguous. Germline CDR1 is MNHNS and CDR2 is SASEGT. CDR3 length: 12 residues. V lost 4 bases, J lost 8 bases, and 11 bases lay in between. CDR3 region: CASSAPGDGYTF. CDR3 coding DNA: TGTGCCAGCAGTGCCCCGGGAGACGGCTACACCTTC.

V gene TRBV6-5 combines with J gene TRBJ1-2; no firm D call. Germline CDR1 and CDR2: MNHEY and SVGAGI. Between the trimmed V and J ends, which lost 5 bases and 1 base, there was a span of 11 bases. The CDR3 is 14 residues long. The CDR3 region has the DNA TGTGCCAGCAGTCCCCGAACTCTTAACTATGGCTACACCTTC. This codes for CASSPRTLNYGYTF.